This T cell receptor (beta chain) was sequenced in a study of T cells in Graves' hyperthyroidism and ophthalmopathy. Germline V CDR1 and CDR2: MDHEN, SYDVKM. The CDR3 has 16 amino acids. The germline V and J ends were trimmed by 7 bases and 6 bases, with 25 bases remaining between them. Aged 18 to 65, the patients had hyperthyroidism that was newly diagnosed and had lasted under 2 months. Findings and limits, study-wide: Appearing also in blood were most of the thyroid clonotypes expanded above 0.001. The model forecast ophthalmopathy, anticipating it by a median approximately 6.1 months before onset.

From RNA transcripts, TCR beta CDR3 regions were amplified. The TCR CDR3 first-round RT-PCR relied on the HTBI primer set. TCRdb itself ran the multiplex PCR reads through MiXCR, one entry per CDR3 protein. Here the sample spans fewer than 650,000 distinct CDR3 sequences, about 14% being singletons. On this clonotype: Its antigen is not identified.

The sequenced sample was blood. The TCR comes from a middle-aged woman with Graves' hyperthyroidism. This chain joins TRBV28 and TRBJ2-7; D may be TRBD2 (6 bases). The CDR3 nucleotides are TGTGCCAGCACCTCTTTACGGGACTCCTTTTTAACCGAGCAGTACTTC. This translates into CASTSLRDSFLTEQYF.